These T cell receptor beta chains were read from a single sample in a study of CD4 T cells in relation to SARS-CoV-2 and coronaviruses. Assay: immunoSEQ multiplex PCR; the TCRdb copy retains only in-frame clones and omits some. The table lists about 20,000 clones, nearly 75% of them singletons, with roughly 31% in the top ten. Which antigens these TCRs recognize remains unknown. What was sequenced was CD4+ T cells from PBMCs, cultured in vitro. Receptors originate from a human donor in good health. Both conserved end residues are part of each CDR3. D genes are given only for firm matches. Expanded clones get a size class; other rows say once, few or many, or leave the size out.

once,TRBJ2-5,TRBV11-2,TRBD2,TGTGCCAGCAGCTTGAACCCACGCGGGGGGGGAGAAGTAGAGACCCAGTACTTC,CASSLNPRGGGEVETQYF
once,TRBJ2-5,TRBV11-2,-,TGTGCCAGCAGCTTAGAGGAGGGGTCGCAGACCCAGTACTTC,CASSLEEGSQTQYF
-,TRBJ1-2,TRBV4-1,TRBD1,TGCGCCAGCAGCCAAGGACAACAGACAGGGTTTTATGGCTACACCTTC,CASSQGQQTGFYGYTF
-,TRBJ1-6,TRBV6-5,-,TGTGCCAGCAGTTCGGGATCCGAAAATTCACCCCTCCACTTT,CASSSGSENSPLHF
-,TRBJ2-1,TRBV2,TRBD2,TGTGCCAACACTGGGCTAGCGGGAGTTGTTGAGCAGTTCTTC,CANTGLAGVVEQFF
-,TRBJ2-7,TRBV24-1,-,TGTGCCACCAGTGGCTTAACAAGGGGTATCTACGAGCAGTACTTC,CATSGLTRGIYEQYF
-,TRBJ1-2,TRBV10-3,TRBD1,TGTGCCATCAGTGAGTCGGGACAGCCAAATAACTATGGCTACACCTTC,CAISESGQPNNYGYTF
once,TRBJ1-1,TRBV4-1,-,TGCGCCAGCAGGGGCTTACTCCTGAACACTGAAGCTTTCTTT,CASRGLLLNTEAFF
-,TRBJ2-5,TRBV5-1,TRBD2,TGCGCCAGCAGCTTGAGCCTAGCGGGGGCCCAAGAGACCCAGTACTTC,CASSLSLAGAQETQYF
-,TRBJ2-7,TRBV9,TRBD2,TGTGCCAGCAGCGCCGACGCCAGCGGGAGGGCGAGGGAGCAGTACTTC,CASSADASGRAREQYF
-,TRBJ2-3,TRBV5-1,-,TGCGCCAGCAGCTTGGGCCCCTCCACAGATACGCAGTATTTT,CASSLGPSTDTQYF
-,TRBJ2-2,TRBV3-1/TRBV3-2,TRBD1,TGTGCCAGCAGCCCCACATATGGGGGACAGGGGGCCGGCGGGGAGCTGTTTTTT,CASSPTYGGQGAGGELFF
-,TRBJ1-4,TRBV4-2,-,TGTGCCAGCAGCCAAGAATTAGGACAGCTCACTAATGAAAAACTGTTTTTT,CASSQELGQLTNEKLFF
few,TRBJ2-7,TRBV10-2,-,TGCGCCAGCAGGGAGGCCGACAGGTTTCTGAACGAGCAGTACTTC,CASREADRFLNEQYF
-,TRBJ1-4,TRBV7-2,-,TGTGCCAGCAGCTTAGACACTTCTAATGAAAAACTGTTTTTT,CASSLDTSNEKLFF
-,TRBJ1-4,TRBV7-8,-,TGTGCCAGCAGCACGGGACGGCGGGGTGAAAAACTGTTTTTT,CASSTGRRGEKLFF
few,TRBJ2-1,TRBV24-1,-,TGTGCCACCAGTGATACCGAGCATCAGGGTGGTGAGCAGTTCTTC,CATSDTEHQGGEQFF
-,TRBJ2-2,TRBV6-1,-,TGTGCCAGCAGTGAAGGATCCGGGATAGAGGAGCTGTTTTTT,CASSEGSGIEELFF
-,TRBJ2-7,TRBV11-2,-,TGTGCCAGCAGCTTATTAGCGGCAAACTACGAGCAGTACTTC,CASSLLAANYEQYF
once,TRBJ1-1,TRBV20-1,TRBD1,TGCAGTGCTAGTAAGTGGACAGGGGGGGGCATGAACACTGAAGCTTTCTTT,CSASKWTGGGMNTEAFF
-,TRBJ1-1,TRBV10-2,-,TGCGCCAGCAGTTTAACAGGGATTAAGGACACTGAAGCTTTCTTT,CASSLTGIKDTEAFF
-,TRBJ1-2,TRBV30,-,TGTGCCTGGAGTCCTCTCCAGGGGAATGGCTACACCTTC,CAWSPLQGNGYTF
-,TRBJ1-2,TRBV10-3,-,TGTGCCATCAGTGAGTCTAAGACAGTCGCCTATGGCTACACCTTC,CAISESKTVAYGYTF
-,TRBJ2-5,TRBV2,TRBD1,TGTGCCAGCAGTGCAAGGCGATCGACAGGGGCTGTGGAGACCCAGTACTTC,CASSARRSTGAVETQYF
-,TRBJ1-2,TRBV28,TRBD1,TGTGCCTTAGGAAGGAGCCAGGGGGCGTTTAACTATGGCTACACCTTC,CALGRSQGAFNYGYTF
few,TRBJ2-7,TRBV2,TRBD1,TGTGCCAGCGGGACAGGGAGCGGCGAGCAGTACTTC,CASGTGSGEQYF
-,TRBJ2-1,TRBV13,TRBD2,TGTGCCAGCAGCTCAATTAGTTTGGGACTAGCGGTATACAATGAGCAGTTCTTC,CASSSISLGLAVYNEQFF
few,TRBJ2-7,TRBV5-1,-,TGCGCCAGCAGCTTGTACAGGTCGGCCTCCTGGCAGGAGCAGTACTTC,CASSLYRSASWQEQYF
-,TRBJ2-7,TRBV5-1,-,TGCGCCAGCAGCTTGGGTGACAGGAGTGAGCAGTACTTC,CASSLGDRSEQYF
-,TRBJ2-1,TRBV4-1,-,TGCGCCAGCAGCCAAGATCTCGGGGACGCGAGCTCCTACAATGAGCAGTTCTTC,CASSQDLGDASSYNEQFF
-,TRBJ1-3,TRBV18,-,TGTGCCAGCTCACCACTGGGACATACTGGAAACACCATATATTTT,CASSPLGHTGNTIYF
few,TRBJ2-7,TRBV4-1,-,TGCGCCAGCAGCCAAGTCGGCGGATCCTACGAGCAGTACTTC,CASSQVGGSYEQYF
-,TRBJ1-5,TRBV7-2,-,TGTGCCAGCAGCTTAGCGTCCGTACATCTCAATCAGCCCCAGCATTTT,CASSLASVHLNQPQHF
once,TRBJ1-3,TRBV30,-,TGTGCCTGGAGTGTACTCGGAAACACCATATATTTT,CAWSVLGNTIYF
-,TRBJ1-6,TRBV19,-,TGTGCCAGTAGAGCCTCGGTTAAGACACCCCTCCACTTT,CASRASVKTPLHF
-,TRBJ1-2,TRBV11-2,-,TGTGCCAGCAGCGGAGACGGAGCTTATGGCTACACCTTC,CASSGDGAYGYTF
few,TRBJ1-5,TRBV23-1,-,TGCGCCAGCAGTCTCCTCGGAGGGTTGAATCAGCCCCAGCATTTT,CASSLLGGLNQPQHF
-,TRBJ1-4,TRBV20-1,-,TGCAGTGCTAGTAAGGGTCAGATAGAACTGTTTTTT,CSASKGQIELFF
-,TRBJ2-5,TRBV2,-,TGTGCCAGCAGTGAAGGTCGCCCGAGGGAGACCCAGTACTTC,CASSEGRPRETQYF
-,TRBJ2-5,TRBV5-6,-,TGTGCCAGCAGCCCGGACTCGGAAGAGACCCAGTACTTC,CASSPDSEETQYF
few,TRBJ1-5,TRBV28,-,TGTGCCAGCAGCGATGGTTATCAGCCCCAGCATTTT,CASSDGYQPQHF
-,TRBJ2-3,TRBV6-5,TRBD2,TGTGCCAGCAGTTCTCGGGACTATCGCACAGATACGCAGTATTTT,CASSSRDYRTDTQYF